The 4 T cell receptor beta chains in this list originate from one sample, sequenced in a study of early stage breast cancer tumors. Profiling relied on immunoSEQ multiplex PCR, and the TCRdb table lists in-frame clones only, not all of them. This table has about 4,800 clones, about 56% appearing once. Sequenced sample: breast tumor tissue. These receptors all stem from a person aged 45-60 years with breast cancer.

This rearrangement joins TRBV4-3 to TRBJ2-3; 7 bases are a match to TRBD2. From germline, CDR1 is LGHNA and CDR2 YSLEER. With V trimmed by 0 bases and J by 5 bases, 11 bases remained unmatched. The CDR3 totals 17 residues. This CDR3 is CASSQDSGQGVQDTQYF. CDR3 coding DNA: TGCGCCAGCAGCCAAGATAGCGGGCAAGGGGTGCAAGATACGCAGTATTTT.

J is TRBJ2-1 and V is TRBV5-1; 11 positions agree with TRBD2. Looked up from germline, CDR1 is SGHRS and CDR2 is YFSETQ. The length of the CDR3 is 15 residues. V dropped 3 bases and J dropped 3; count of bases not matched to a gene: 2. The CDR3 loop is CASSYGTSGYNEQFF. DNA of the CDR3: TGCGCCAGCAGCTACGGGACTAGCGGCTACAATGAGCAGTTCTTC. Based on the CDR3 plus reference TRBV5-1 and TRBJ2-1, the full variable domain is KAGVTQTPRYLIKTRGQQVTLSCSPISGHRSVSWYQQTPGQGLQFLFEYFSETQRNKGNFPGRFSGRQFSNSRSEMNVSTLELGDSALYLCASSYGTSGYNEQFFGPGTRLTVL.

This clone was counted between two and nine times. This chain uses TRBV27 with TRBJ2-7; 8 bases match TRBD1. Germline V gene data show CDR1 as MNHEY and CDR2 as SMNVEV (reference sequence). The J segment lost 6 bases and the V segment lost 7 bases, leaving 11 bases of the junction unmatched. The CDR3 consists of 14 residues. The CDR3 protein is CASTPLDRVGEQYF. CDR3 DNA: TGTGCCAGCACCCCCCTGGACAGGGTGGGCGAGCAGTACTTC.

The chain carries TRBV12-5 and TRBJ2-1, with TRBD1 identical over 7 bases. With 1 base clipped from V and 2 bases from J, the junction kept 2 bases outside the gene matches. Germline V gene sequence: CDR1 LGHNT, CDR2 FRNRAP. The CDR3 has 15 residues. For the CDR3, the DNA is TGTGCTAGTGGTTTGGGACAGGGCCCCTACAATGAGCAGTTCTTC. This codes for CASGLGQGPYNEQFF.